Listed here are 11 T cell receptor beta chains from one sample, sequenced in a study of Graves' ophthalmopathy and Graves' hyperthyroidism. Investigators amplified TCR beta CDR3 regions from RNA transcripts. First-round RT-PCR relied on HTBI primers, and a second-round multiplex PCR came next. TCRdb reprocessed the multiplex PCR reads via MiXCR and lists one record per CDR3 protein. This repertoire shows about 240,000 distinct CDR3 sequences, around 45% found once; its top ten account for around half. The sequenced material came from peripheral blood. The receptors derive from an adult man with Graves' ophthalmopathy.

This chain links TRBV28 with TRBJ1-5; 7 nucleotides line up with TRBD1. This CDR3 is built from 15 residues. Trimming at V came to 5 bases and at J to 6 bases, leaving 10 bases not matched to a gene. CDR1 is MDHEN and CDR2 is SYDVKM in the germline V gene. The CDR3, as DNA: TGTGCCAGCAGTCAGGGACAGCTGAATTCTCAGCCCCAGCATTTT. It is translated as CASSQGQLNSQPQHF.

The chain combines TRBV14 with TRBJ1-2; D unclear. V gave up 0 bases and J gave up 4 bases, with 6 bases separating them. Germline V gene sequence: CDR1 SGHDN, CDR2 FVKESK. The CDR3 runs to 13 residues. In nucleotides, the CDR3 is TGTGCCAGCAGCCAAGATCTCGTCTATGGCTACACCTTC. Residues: CASSQDLVYGYTF.

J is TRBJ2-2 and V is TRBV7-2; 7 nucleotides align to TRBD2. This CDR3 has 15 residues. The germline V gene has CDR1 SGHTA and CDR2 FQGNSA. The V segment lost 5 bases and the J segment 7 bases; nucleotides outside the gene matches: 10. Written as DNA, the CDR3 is TGTGCCAGCAGCCCCGCTAGCGGTCGGGTCGGGGAGCTGTTTTTT. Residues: CASSPASGRVGELFF.

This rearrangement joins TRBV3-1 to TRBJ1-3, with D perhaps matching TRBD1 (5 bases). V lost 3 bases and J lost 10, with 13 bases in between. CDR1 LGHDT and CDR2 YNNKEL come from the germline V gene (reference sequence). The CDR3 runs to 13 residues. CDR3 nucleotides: TGTGCCAGCAGCCACTTTTCAGGGAAGACCATATATTTT. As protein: CASSHFSGKTIYF. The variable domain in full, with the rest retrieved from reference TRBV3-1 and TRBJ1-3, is DTAVSQTPKYLVTQMGNDKSIKCEQNLGHDTMYWYKQDSKKFLKIMFSYNNKELIINETVPNRFSPKSPDKAHLNLHINSLELGDSAVYFCASSHFSGKTIYFGEGSWLTVV.

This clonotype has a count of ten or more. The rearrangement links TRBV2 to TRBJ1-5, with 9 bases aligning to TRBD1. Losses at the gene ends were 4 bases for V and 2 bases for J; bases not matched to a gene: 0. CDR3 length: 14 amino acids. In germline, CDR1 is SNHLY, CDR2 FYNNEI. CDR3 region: CASSGTGGNQPQHF. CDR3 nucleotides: TGTGCCAGCAGTGGGACAGGGGGCAATCAGCCCCAGCATTTT.

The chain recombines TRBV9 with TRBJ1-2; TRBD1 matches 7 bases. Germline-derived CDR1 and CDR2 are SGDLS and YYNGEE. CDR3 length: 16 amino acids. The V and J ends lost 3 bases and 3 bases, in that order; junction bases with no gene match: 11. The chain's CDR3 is CASSATQGGGYYGYTF. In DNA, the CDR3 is TGTGCCAGCAGCGCGACCCAGGGGGGGGGCTACTATGGCTACACCTTC.

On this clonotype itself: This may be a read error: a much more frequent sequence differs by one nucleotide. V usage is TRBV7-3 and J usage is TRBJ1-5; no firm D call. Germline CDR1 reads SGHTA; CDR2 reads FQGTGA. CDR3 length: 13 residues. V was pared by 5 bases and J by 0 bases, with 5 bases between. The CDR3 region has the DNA TGTGCCAGCAGCCAAAATAGCAATCAGCCCCAGCATTTT. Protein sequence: CASSQNSNQPQHF. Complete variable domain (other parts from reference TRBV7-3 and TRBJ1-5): GAGVSQTPSNKVTEKGKYVELRCDPISGHTALYWYRQSLGQGPEFLIYFQGTGAADDSGLPNDRFFAVRPEGSVSTLKIQRTERGDSAVYLCASSQNSNQPQHFGDGTRLSIL.

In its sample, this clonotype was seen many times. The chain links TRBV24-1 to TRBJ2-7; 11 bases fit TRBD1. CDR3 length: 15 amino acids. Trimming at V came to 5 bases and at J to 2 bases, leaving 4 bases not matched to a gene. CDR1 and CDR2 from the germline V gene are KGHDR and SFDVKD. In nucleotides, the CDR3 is TGTGCCACCAGTGGCCCGGGACAGGGGGCCTACGAGCAGTACTTC. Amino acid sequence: CATSGPGQGAYEQYF.

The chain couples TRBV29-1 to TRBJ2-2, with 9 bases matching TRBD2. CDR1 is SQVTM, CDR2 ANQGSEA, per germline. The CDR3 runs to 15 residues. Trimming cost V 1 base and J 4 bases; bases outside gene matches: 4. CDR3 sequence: CSVEGSGSITGELFF. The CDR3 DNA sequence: TGCAGCGTTGAAGGTAGCGGGAGCATCACCGGGGAGCTGTTTTTT.

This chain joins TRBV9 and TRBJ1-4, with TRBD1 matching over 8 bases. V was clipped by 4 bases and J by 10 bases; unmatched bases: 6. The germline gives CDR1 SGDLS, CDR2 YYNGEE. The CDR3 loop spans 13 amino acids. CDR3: CASSPGTGGKLFF. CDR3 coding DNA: TGTGCCAGCAGCCCAGGGACAGGCGGAAAACTGTTTTTT.

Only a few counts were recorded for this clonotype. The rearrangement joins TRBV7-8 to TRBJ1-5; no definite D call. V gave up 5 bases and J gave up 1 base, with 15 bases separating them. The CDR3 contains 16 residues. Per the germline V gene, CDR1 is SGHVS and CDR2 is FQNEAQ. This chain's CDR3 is CASSRWETPSNQPQHF. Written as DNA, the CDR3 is TGTGCCAGCAGCCGTTGGGAGACACCGAGCAATCAGCCCCAGCATTTT. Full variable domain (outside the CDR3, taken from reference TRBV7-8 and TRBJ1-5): GAGVSQSPRYKVAKRGQDVALRCDPISGHVSLFWYQQALGQGPEFLTYFQNEAQLDKSGLPSDRFFAERPEGSVSTLKIQRTQQEDSAVYLCASSRWETPSNQPQHFGDGTRLSIL.